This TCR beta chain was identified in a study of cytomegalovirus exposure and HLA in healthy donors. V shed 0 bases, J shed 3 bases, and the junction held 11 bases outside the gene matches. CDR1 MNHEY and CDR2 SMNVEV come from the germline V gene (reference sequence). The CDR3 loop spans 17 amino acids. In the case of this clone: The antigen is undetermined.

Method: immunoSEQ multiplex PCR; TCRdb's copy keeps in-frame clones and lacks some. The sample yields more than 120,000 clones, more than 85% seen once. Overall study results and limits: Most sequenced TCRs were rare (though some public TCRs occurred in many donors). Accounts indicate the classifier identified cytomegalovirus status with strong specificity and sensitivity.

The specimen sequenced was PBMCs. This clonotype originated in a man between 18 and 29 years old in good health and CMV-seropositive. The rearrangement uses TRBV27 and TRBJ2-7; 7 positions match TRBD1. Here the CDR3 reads CASSLSRETGIVYEQYF. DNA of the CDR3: TGTGCCAGCAGTTTATCCAGGGAGACAGGGATAGTCTACGAGCAGTACTTC.